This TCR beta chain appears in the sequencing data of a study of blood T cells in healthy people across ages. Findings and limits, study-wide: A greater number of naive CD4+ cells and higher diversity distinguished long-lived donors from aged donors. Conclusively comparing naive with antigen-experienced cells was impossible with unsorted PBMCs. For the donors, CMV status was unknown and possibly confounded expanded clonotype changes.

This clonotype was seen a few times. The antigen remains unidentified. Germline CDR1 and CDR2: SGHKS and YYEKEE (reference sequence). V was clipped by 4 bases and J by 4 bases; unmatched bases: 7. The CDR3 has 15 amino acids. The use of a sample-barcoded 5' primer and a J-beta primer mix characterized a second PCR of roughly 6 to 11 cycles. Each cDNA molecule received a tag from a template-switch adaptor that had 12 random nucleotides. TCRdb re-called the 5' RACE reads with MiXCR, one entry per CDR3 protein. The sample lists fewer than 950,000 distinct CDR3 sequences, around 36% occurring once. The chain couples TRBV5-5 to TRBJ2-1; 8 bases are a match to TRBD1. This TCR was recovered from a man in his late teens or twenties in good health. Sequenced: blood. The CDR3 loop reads CASSPTGDPYNEQFF. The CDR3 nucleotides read TGTGCCAGCAGCCCGACAGGGGACCCTTACAATGAGCAGTTCTTC. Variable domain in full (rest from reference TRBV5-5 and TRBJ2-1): DAGVTQSPTHLIKTRGQQVTLRCSPISGHKSVSWYQQVLGQGPQFIFQYYEKEERGRGNFPDRFSARQFPNYSSELNVNALLLGDSALYLCASSPTGDPYNEQFFGPGTRLTVL.